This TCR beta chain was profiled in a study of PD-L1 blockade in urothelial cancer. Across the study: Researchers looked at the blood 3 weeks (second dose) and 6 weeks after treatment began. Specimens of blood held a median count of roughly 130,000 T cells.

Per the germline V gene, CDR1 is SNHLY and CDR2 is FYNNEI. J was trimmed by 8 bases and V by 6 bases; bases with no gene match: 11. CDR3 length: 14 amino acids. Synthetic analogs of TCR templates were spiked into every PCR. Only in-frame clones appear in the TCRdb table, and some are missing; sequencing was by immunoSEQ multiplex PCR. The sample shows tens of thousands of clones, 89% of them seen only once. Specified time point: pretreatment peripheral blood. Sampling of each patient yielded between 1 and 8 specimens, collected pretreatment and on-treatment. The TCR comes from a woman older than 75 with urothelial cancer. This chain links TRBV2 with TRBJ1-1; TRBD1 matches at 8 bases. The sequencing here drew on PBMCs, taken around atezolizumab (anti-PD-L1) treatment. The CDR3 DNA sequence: TGTGCCAGCAGCCAACAGGGGGTTTCGGTCGAAGCTTTCTTT. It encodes CASSQQGVSVEAFF.